This T cell receptor beta chain emerged from a study of OX40 agonist ivuxolimab in advanced cancers. General observations from the study: Blood T cells, both CD4+ and CD8+, expanded clonally by week 6 at 0.1 to 3.0 mg/kg. Some patients who did not respond also had low normalized T-cell clonal expansion. Antigen specificity was not determined for the expanded peripheral T cells.

The V gene's germline CDR1 is SGHTS and CDR2 YDEGEE. The V gene end was trimmed by 4 bases and the J gene end by 6 bases; junction bases not matched to a gene: 5. The CDR3 consists of 14 residues. Patients had blood sampled at baseline and again on cycle 4 day 1 and cycle 7 day 1. Sequencing used immunoSEQ multiplex PCR; TCRdb keeps in-frame clones, though not all of them. Altogether some 95,000 clones are present, approximately 85% being singletons, with the ten largest covering 3.5% to 4%. Concerning this clone itself: The antigen remains unidentified.

Sequences were derived from CD4+ or CD8+ T cells sorted from blood, sampled in a trial of the OX40 agonist ivuxolimab. The chain recombines TRBV5-8 with TRBJ1-5; 9 nucleotides agree with TRBD1. This clonotype was sampled from an adult with an advanced solid tumor such as melanoma, head and neck, liver or kidney cancer. CDR3 sequence reads: CASSGGQGSQPQHF. In nucleotides, the CDR3 is TGTGCCAGCAGCGGGGGACAGGGCAGTCAGCCCCAGCATTTT.